The 8 T cell receptor beta chains given below trace back to one sample, sequenced in a study of T cells in localized non-small cell lung cancer. TCRdb keeps only in-frame clones here, not all; method: immunoSEQ multiplex PCR. The data contain 15,000 to 25,000 clones, 90% to 95% of them singletons. The specimen was peripheral blood, collected before any cancer treatment. The receptors shown here come from a male donor aged 60 or over with stage I squamous cell lung carcinoma.

CDR3: CASRLAGVTGELFF. The DNA of the CDR3 is TGTGCCAGCAGATTAGCGGGAGTCACCGGGGAGCTGTTTTTT. The chain carries TRBV6-6 and TRBJ2-2, with 9 bases that match TRBD2. There are 14 residues in the CDR3. Germline V CDR1 and CDR2: MNHNY, SVGAGI (reference sequence). V lost 6 bases to trimming and J lost 4 bases; unmatched junction nucleotides: 3.

The rearrangement uses TRBV2 and TRBJ2-3; the D gene is possibly TRBD2 (6 bases). V was shortened by 7 bases and J by 0 bases, with 8 bases between the two germline ends. The CDR3 is 13 residues long. Germline V gene lookup returns CDR1 SNHLY and CDR2 FYNNEI. The CDR3 sequence is CASTGESTDTQYF. The CDR3 region has the DNA TGTGCCAGCACGGGAGAAAGCACAGATACGCAGTATTTT.

The chain couples TRBV10-3 to TRBJ1-3, with D tentatively TRBD1 (5 bases). Looked up from germline, CDR1 is ENHRY and CDR2 is SYGVKD. This CDR3 has 15 residues. The V gene lost 0 bases and the J gene lost 3 bases, with 9 bases spanning the gap. The CDR3 spells CAISESSGSGNTIYF. Written as DNA, the CDR3 is TGTGCCATCAGTGAGTCGTCAGGGAGTGGAAACACCATATATTTT.

V gene TRBV7-2 combines with J gene TRBJ2-5, with D hard to call. Trimming took 4 bases from V and 3 from J, leaving 15 bases between them. Germline CDR1 and CDR2: SGHTA and FQGNSA. The CDR3 covers 15 residues. The CDR3 spells CASSWKGPREETQYF. In DNA, the CDR3 is TGTGCCAGCAGCTGGAAGGGCCCTCGGGAAGAGACCCAGTACTTC.

This chain connects TRBV7-6 to TRBJ1-3, with D unclear. This CDR3 has 12 residues. Germline CDR1 and CDR2: SGHVS and FNYEAQ. Trimming removed 4 bases from V and 10 bases from J, with 11 bases in between. Here the CDR3 reads CASSSYSGTIYF. For the CDR3, the DNA is TGTGCCAGCAGCTCATACAGTGGGACCATATATTTT.

This clone has just one count. The rearrangement links TRBV19 to TRBJ2-3; 8 bases match TRBD2. From germline, CDR1 is LNHDA and CDR2 SQIVND (reference sequence). The CDR3 has 15 amino acids. The V gene end was trimmed by 6 bases and the J gene end by 1 base; junction bases not matched to a gene: 6. CDR3 sequence (DNA): TGTGCCAGTAGAGGAGGGGGACTAGGCACAGATACGCAGTATTTT. This encodes CASRGGGLGTDTQYF.

The chain joins TRBV7-2 to TRBJ1-3; D remains unclear. The V end was cut by 4 bases, the J end by 2 bases, with 6 bases between. This CDR3 is built from 13 residues. Germline lookup yields CDR1 SGHTA and CDR2 FQGNSA. The CDR3 protein is CASSSNPGNTIYF. The CDR3 DNA sequence: TGTGCCAGCAGCTCGAACCCTGGAAACACCATATATTTT.

CDR3 sequence (DNA): TGTGCCTGGAGCCAAACCCAAGAGACCCAGTACTTC. Protein: CAWSQTQETQYF. The rearrangement links TRBV30 to TRBJ2-5, with no clear D. CDR3 length equals 12 residues. The ends were cut back, 3 bases at V and 1 base at J, with 6 bases in the middle. The germline CDR1 and CDR2 sequences are GTSNPN and SVGIG (reference sequence).